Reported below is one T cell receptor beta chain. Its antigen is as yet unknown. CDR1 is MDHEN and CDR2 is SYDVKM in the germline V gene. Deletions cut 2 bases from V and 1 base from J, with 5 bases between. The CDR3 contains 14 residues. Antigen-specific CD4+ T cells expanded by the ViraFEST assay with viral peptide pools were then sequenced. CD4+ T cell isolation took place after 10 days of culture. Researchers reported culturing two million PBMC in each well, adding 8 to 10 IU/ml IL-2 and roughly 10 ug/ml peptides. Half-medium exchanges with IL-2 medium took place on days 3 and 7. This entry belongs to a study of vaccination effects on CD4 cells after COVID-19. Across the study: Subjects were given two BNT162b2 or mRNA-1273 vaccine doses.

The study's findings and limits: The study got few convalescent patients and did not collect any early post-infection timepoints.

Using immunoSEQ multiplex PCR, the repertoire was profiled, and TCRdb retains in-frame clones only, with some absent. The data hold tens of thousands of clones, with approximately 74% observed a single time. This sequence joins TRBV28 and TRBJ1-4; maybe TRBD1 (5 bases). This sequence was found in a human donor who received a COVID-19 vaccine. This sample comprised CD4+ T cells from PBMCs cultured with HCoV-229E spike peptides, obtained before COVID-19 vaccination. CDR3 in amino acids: CASSLGGTNEKLFF. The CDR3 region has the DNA TGTGCCAGCAGTTTAGGGGGAACTAATGAAAAACTGTTTTTT.